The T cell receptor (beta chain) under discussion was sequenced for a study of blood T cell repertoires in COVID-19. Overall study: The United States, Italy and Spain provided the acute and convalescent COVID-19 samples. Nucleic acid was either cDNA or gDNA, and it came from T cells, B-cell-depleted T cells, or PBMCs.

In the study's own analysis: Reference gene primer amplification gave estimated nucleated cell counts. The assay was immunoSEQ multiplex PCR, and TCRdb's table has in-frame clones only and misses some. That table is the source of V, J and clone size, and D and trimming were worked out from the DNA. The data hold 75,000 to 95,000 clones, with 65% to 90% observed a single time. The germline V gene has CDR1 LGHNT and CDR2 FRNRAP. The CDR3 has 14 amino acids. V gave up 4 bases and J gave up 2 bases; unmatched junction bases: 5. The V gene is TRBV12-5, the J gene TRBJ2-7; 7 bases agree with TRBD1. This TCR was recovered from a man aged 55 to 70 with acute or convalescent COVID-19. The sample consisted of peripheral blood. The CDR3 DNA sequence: TGTGCTAGTGGTTCAGCGGACAGGACCTACGAGCAGTACTTC. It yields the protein CASGSADRTYEQYF.